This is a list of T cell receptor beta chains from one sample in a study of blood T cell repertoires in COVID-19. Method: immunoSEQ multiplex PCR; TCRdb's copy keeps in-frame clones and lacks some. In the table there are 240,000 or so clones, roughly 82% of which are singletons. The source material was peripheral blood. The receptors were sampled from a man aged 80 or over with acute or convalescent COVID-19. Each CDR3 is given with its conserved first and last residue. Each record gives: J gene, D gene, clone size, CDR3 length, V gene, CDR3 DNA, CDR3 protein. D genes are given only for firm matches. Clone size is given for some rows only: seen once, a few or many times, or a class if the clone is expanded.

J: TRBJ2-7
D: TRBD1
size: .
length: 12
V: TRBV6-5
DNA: TGTGCCAGCAGTAGACAGGGCCCCGAGCAGTACTTC
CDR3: CASSRQGPEQYF

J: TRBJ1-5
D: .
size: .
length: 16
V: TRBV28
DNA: TGTGCCAGCAGCTACTCTTCGGGGTCCAGAAATCAGCCCCAGCATTTT
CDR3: CASSYSSGSRNQPQHF

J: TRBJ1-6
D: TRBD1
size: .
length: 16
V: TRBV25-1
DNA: TGTGCCAGCAGTGATCCCGGGACAGGAGCTTATTCACCCCTCCACTTT
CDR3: CASSDPGTGAYSPLHF

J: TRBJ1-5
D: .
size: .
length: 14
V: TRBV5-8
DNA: TGTGCCAGCAGCCCTCGACAGATCGCTCAGCCCCAGCATTTT
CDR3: CASSPRQIAQPQHF

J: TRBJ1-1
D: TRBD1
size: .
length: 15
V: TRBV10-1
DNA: TGCGCCAGCAGTGATACAGGGGGCCTGTACACTGAAGCTTTCTTT
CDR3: CASSDTGGLYTEAFF

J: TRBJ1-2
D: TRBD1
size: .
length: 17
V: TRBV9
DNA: TGTGCCAGCAGCCCAAGGGGACAGGGGGGAAGTATCCATGGCTACACCTTC
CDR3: CASSPRGQGGSIHGYTF

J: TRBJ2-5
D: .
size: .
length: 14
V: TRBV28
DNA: TGTGCCAGCAGGATACTAGGAGCGGTAGAGACCCAGTACTTC
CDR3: CASRILGAVETQYF

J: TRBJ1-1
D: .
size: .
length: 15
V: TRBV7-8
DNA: TGTGCCAGCAGCCGTGACAGAGTGAGGAACACTGAAGCTTTCTTT
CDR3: CASSRDRVRNTEAFF

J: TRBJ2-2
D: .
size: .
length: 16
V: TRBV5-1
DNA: TGCGCCAGCAGCACACTGGCAGGTTCGAACACCGGGGAGCTGTTTTTT
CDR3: CASSTLAGSNTGELFF

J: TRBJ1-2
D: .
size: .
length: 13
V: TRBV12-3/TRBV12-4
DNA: TGTGCCAGCAGTTTAGTAGGGGTCAAAGGCTACACCTTC
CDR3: CASSLVGVKGYTF

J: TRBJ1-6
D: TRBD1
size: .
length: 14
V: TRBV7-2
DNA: TGTGCCAGCAGCACGGGACAGGTTAATTCACCCCTCCACTTT
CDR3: CASSTGQVNSPLHF

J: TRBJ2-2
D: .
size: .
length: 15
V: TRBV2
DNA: TGTGCCAGCAGTGCCTCTAGCCCGAACACCGGGGAGCTGTTTTTT
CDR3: CASSASSPNTGELFF

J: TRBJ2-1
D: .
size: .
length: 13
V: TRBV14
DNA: TGTGCCAGCAGCCAAGATCTCGGGGGAGATCAGTTCTTC
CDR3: CASSQDLGGDQFF

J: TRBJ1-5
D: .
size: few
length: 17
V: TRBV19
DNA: TGTGCCAGTAGTATCGGGGGTCAGGAGTTTAGCAATCAGCCCCAGCATTTT
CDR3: CASSIGGQEFSNQPQHF

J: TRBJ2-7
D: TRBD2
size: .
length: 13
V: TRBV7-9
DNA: TGTGCCACGGGACTAGCGGGTTCCTACGAGCAGTACTTC
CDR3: CATGLAGSYEQYF

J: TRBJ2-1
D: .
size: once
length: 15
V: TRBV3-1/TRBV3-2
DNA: TGTGCCAGCAGCCAAAGGTTTCGGGGGGCGGATGAGCAGTTCTTC
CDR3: CASSQRFRGADEQFF

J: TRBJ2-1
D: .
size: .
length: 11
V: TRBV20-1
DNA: TGCAGTGTTAGGGACTTCAATGAGCAGTTCTTC
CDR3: CSVRDFNEQFF

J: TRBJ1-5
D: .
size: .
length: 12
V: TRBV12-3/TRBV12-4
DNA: TGTGCCAGCAGTTTTAGAAGTCAGCCCCAGCATTTT
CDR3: CASSFRSQPQHF

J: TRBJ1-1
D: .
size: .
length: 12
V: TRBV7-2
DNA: TGTGCCAGCAGCTCCGGGTGGGCTGAAGCTTTCTTT
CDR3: CASSSGWAEAFF

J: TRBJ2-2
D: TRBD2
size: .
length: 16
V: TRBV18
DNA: TGTGCCAGCTCACCAAAACTAGCGGGAGTTACCGGGGAGCTGTTTTTT
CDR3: CASSPKLAGVTGELFF

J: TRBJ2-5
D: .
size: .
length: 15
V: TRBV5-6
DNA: TGTGCCAGCAGCTTGGGTGGAGGGCTTGAGGAGACCCAGTACTTC
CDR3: CASSLGGGLEETQYF

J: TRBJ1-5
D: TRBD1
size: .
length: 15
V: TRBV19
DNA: TGTGCCAGTAGTCCCCGACAGGGGGAGAATCAGCCCCAGCATTTT
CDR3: CASSPRQGENQPQHF

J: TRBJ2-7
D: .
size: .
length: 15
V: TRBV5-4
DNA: TGTGCCAGCAGCTTGCGACAGGGAGGTTTATACGAGCAGTACTTC
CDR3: CASSLRQGGLYEQYF

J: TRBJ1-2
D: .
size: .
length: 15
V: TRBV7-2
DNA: TGTGCCAGCAGCGCGGCGGAACAGGGCAACTATGGCTACACCTTC
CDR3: CASSAAEQGNYGYTF

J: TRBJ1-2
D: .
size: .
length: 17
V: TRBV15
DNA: TGTGCCACCAGCAGAGATTTCCCGACAGGCGCCAACTATGGCTACACCTTC
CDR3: CATSRDFPTGANYGYTF

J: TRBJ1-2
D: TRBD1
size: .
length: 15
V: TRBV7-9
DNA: TGTGCCAGCAGCCCCAGACAGGGAAGTTTGAATGGCTACACCTTC
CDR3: CASSPRQGSLNGYTF

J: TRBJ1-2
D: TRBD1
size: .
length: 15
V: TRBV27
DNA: TGTGCCAGCAAGCCGTACAGGGGGCAAATAGGAGGCTACACCTTC
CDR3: CASKPYRGQIGGYTF

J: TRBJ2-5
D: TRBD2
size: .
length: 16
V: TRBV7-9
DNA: TGTGCCAGCAGCGCGGGACTAGCGGGGCACCAAGAGACCCAGTACTTC
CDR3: CASSAGLAGHQETQYF

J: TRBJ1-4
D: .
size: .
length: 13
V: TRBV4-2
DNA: TGTGCCAGCAGCCAAACGGTGAATGAAAAACTGTTTTTT
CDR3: CASSQTVNEKLFF

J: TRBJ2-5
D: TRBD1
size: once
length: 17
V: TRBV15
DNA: TGTGCCACCAGCAGAGATAGGTTGGGACAGGGGACGGAGACCCAGTACTTC
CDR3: CATSRDRLGQGTETQYF

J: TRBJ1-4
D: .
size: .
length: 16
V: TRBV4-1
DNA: TGCGCCAGCAGCCATACCCCCCACGGGGGGGCCGGAAAACTGTTTTTT
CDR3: CASSHTPHGGAGKLFF

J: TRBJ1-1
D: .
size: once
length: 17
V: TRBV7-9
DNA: TGTGCCAGCAGCTTACAACATGGATACAGGCAGAACACTGAAGCTTTCTTT
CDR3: CASSLQHGYRQNTEAFF

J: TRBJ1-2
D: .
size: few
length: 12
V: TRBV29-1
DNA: TGCAGCGCCCAACCGACATTCGGTGGCTACACCTTC
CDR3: CSAQPTFGGYTF

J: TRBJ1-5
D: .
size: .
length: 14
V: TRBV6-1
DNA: TGTGCCAGCAGTGAAGGGGGGGGAAATCAGCCCCAGCATTTT
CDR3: CASSEGGGNQPQHF

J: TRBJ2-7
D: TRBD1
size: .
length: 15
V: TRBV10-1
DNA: TGCGCCAGCAGTGATACCGGGACAGGGATAGGAGAGCAGTACTTC
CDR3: CASSDTGTGIGEQYF

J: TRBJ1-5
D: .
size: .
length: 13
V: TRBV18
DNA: TGTGCCAGCTCACCGGGGGACTATCAGCCCCAGCATTTT
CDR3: CASSPGDYQPQHF

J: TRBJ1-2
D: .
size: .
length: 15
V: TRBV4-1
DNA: TGCGCCAGCAGCCGCCAGGGCACCCTCAACTATGGCTACACCTTC
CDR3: CASSRQGTLNYGYTF

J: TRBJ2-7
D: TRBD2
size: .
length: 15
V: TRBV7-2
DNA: TGTGCCAGCAGCTCCCGACTAGCGGGGACCTACGAGCAGTACTTC
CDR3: CASSSRLAGTYEQYF

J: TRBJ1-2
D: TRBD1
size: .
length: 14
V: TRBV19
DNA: TGTGCCAGTAGTATCCCCGGGACAGGGGGCCCCCGAGCCTTC
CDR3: CASSIPGTGGPRAF

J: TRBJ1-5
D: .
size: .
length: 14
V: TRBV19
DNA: TGTGCCAGTAGTATAGATCCTGTTTCCGCAGCCCAGCATTTT
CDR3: CASSIDPVSAAQHF

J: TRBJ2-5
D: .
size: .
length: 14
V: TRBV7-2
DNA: TGTGCCAGCAGCTTAGGTCCCCTTCAAGAGACCCAGTACTTC
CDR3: CASSLGPLQETQYF

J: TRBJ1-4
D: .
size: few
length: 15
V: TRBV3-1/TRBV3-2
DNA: TGTGCCAGCAGCTCCCGGGGGGTAACTAATGAAAAACTGTTTTTT
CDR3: CASSSRGVTNEKLFF

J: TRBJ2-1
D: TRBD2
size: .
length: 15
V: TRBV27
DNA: TGTGCCAGCACCCTGCGGGGGAACTCCTACAATGAGCAGTTCTTC
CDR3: CASTLRGNSYNEQFF

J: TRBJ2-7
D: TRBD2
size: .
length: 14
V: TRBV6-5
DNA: TGTGCCAGCACCCACCCCGCTAGCGGCTACGAGCAGTACTTC
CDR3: CASTHPASGYEQYF

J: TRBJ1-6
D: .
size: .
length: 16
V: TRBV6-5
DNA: TGTGCCAGCAGTTACTATTCTGTCGGGACTGATTCACCCCTCCACTTT
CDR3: CASSYYSVGTDSPLHF

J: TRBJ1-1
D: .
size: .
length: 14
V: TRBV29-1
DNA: TGCAGCGTTGGGGCCGGTACGGAGGTTTCTGAAGCTTTCTTT
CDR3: CSVGAGTEVSEAFF

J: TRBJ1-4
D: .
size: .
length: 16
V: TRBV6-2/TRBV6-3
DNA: TGTGCCAGCAGTTATAGGACACCTACCGCGAATGAAAAACTGTTTTTT
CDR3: CASSYRTPTANEKLFF

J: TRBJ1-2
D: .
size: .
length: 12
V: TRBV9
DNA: TGTGCCAGCAGCGAGCGGGGTTGGGGCTACACCTTC
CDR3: CASSERGWGYTF

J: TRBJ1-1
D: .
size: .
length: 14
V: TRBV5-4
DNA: TGTGCCAGCACCGCAGACAGGTTGAACACTGAAGCTTTCTTT
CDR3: CASTADRLNTEAFF